This TCR beta chain was documented in a study of shared clonotypes between healthy human individuals. Study-wide results and caveats: An effect of sequencing depth on clonotype sharing among donors was expected. Naive CD4 clonotypes overlapped across a handful of donors at approximately 5.3%. Only blood was sampled, and tissue TCR repertoires likely differ from blood ones. Memory subsets generally showed lower estimated richness than naive subsets.

Profiled with immunoSEQ multiplex PCR; TCRdb holds only in-frame clones, not every one. Of some 2.1 million clones in the sample, around 96% were seen once. Germline CDR1 MGHRA, CDR2 YSYEKL. Between the trimmed V and J ends, which lost 4 bases and 5 bases, there was a span of 21 bases. The CDR3 runs 16 residues. Notes on this clone: Its antigen is still unknown.

CD45RO-negative cells were positively selected for CCR7, leaving out terminally differentiated effector memory CD45RA+ cells. The receptor was isolated from a man aged 18 to 30 in good health. The chain carries TRBV4-1 and TRBJ2-7; a weak D match, TRBD2 (6 bases). Sequenced sample: naive CD8+ T cells sorted from blood. CDR3: CASSRGVEGAPHEQYF. CDR3 nucleotides: TGCGCCAGCAGCCGGGGGGTGGAGGGAGCACCCCACGAGCAGTACTTC.